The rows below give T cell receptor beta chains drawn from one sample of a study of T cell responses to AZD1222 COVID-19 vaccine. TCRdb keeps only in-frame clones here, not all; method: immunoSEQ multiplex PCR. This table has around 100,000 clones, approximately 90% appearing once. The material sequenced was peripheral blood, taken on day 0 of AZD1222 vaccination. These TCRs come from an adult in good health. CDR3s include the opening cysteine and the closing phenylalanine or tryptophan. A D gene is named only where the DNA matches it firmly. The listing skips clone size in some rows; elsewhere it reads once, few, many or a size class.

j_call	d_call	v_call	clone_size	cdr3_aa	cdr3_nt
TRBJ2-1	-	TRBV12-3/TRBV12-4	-	CASSLQGNEQFF	TGTGCCAGCAGCCTACAGGGTAACGAGCAGTTCTTC
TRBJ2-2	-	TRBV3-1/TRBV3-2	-	CASSPSAGAHRGAVF	TGTGCCAGCAGCCCCAGTGCGGGGGCGCACCGGGGAGCTGTTTTT
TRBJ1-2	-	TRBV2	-	CASTGGAYGYTF	TGTGCCAGCACGGGGGGGGCATATGGCTACACCTTC
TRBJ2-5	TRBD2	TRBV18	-	CASSPRSLAGGVETQYF	TGTGCCAGCTCACCCCGGTCACTAGCGGGAGGGGTTGAGACCCAGTACTTC
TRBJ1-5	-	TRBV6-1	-	CASSDHTYSDQPQHF	TGTGCCAGCAGTGACCACACCTATAGCGATCAGCCCCAGCATTTT
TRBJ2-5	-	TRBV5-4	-	CASSTRLDGVGTQYF	TGTGCCAGCAGCACCCGTTTAGACGGGGTGGGGACCCAGTACTTC
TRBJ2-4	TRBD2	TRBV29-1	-	CSVEWLAGGGQYF	TGCAGCGTTGAATGGCTAGCGGGAGGGGGCCAGTACTTC
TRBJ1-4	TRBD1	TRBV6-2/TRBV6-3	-	CASSQRQGATNEKLFF	TGTGCCAGCAGTCAAAGACAGGGCGCAACTAATGAAAAACTGTTTTTT
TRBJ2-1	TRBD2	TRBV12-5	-	CASGLVGASGGKFNEQFF	TGTGCTAGTGGTTTGGTAGGGGCTAGCGGGGGCAAGTTCAATGAGCAGTTCTTC
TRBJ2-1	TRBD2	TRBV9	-	CASSGGPTSGRAQFF	TGTGCCAGCAGCGGCGGGCCCACTAGCGGGAGGGCCCAGTTCTTC
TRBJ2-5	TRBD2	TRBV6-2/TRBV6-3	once	CASSYYGRNSGKETQYF	TGTGCCAGCAGTTACTACGGTCGCAATAGCGGGAAGGAGACCCAGTACTTC
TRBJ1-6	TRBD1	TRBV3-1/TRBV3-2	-	CASSPGTGGSPLHF	TGTGCCAGCAGCCCCGGGACAGGGGGTTCACCCCTCCACTTT
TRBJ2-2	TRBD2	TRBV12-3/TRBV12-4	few	CASSLREGELFF	TGTGCCAGCAGTTTGCGGGAGGGGGAGCTGTTTTTT
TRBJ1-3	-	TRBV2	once	CASSPRAGGYVASGNTIYF	TGTGCCAGCAGTCCTAGGGCTGGCGGGTACGTGGCCTCTGGAAACACCATATATTTT
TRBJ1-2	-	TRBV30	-	CAWSERQFSLYGYTF	TGTGCCTGGAGTGAACGACAGTTTTCCCTCTATGGCTACACCTTC
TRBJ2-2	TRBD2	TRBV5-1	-	CASSSTSGTNTGELFF	TGCGCCAGCAGCTCCACTAGCGGGACGAACACCGGGGAGCTGTTTTTT
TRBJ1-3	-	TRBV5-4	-	CASSPDAGLFGNTIYF	TGTGCCAGCAGCCCCGATGCGGGGCTCTTTGGAAACACCATATATTTT
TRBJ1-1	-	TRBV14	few	CASSHVGNTEAFF	TGTGCCAGCAGCCACGTTGGGAACACTGAAGCTTTCTTT
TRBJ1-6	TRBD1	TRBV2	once	CASSFDRGLPASPLHF	TGTGCCAGCAGTTTCGACAGGGGGCTACCGGCCTCACCCCTCCACTTT
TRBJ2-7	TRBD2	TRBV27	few	CASSPLPGGPSLEQYF	TGTGCCAGCAGTCCCCTACCGGGAGGGCCTTCGTTAGAGCAGTACTTC
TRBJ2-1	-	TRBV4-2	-	CASSPATDLYRYNEQFF	TGTGCCAGCAGCCCAGCGACAGACCTCTACCGGTACAATGAGCAGTTCTTC
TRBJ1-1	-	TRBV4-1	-	CASSQEYRQGVEAFF	TGCGCCAGCAGCCAAGAGTATCGGCAGGGAGTAGAAGCTTTCTTT
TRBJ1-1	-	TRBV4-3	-	CASSQVYYEDTEAFF	TGCGCCAGCAGCCAAGTTTATTATGAGGACACTGAAGCTTTCTTT
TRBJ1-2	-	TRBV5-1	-	CASSSDANLKGYGYTF	TGCGCCAGCAGCTCGGACGCAAATTTAAAGGGGTATGGCTACACCTTC
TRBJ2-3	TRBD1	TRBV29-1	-	CSVRPGQGTDTQYF	TGCAGCGTTCGCCCGGGACAGGGGACAGATACGCAGTATTTT
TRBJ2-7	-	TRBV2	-	CASAPAHEQYF	TGTGCCAGCGCCCCAGCACACGAGCAGTACTTC
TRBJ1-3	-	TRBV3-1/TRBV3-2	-	CASSQGIDRYYGNTIYF	TGTGCCAGCAGCCAGGGGATCGACAGGTACTATGGAAACACCATATATTTT
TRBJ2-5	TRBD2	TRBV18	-	CASSLLAGVRETQYF	TGTGCCAGCTCACTCTTAGCGGGAGTTCGGGAGACCCAGTACTTC
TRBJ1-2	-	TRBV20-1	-	CSAGPRGGYTF	TGCAGTGCTGGCCCAAGGGGGGGCTACACCTTC
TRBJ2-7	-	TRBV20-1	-	CSASPGTGHYEQYF	TGCAGTGCTAGTCCCGGGACGGGACACTACGAGCAGTACTTC
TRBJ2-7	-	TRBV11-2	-	CASSPGRSPYEQYF	TGTGCCAGCAGCCCGGGTCGGAGTCCCTACGAGCAGTACTTC
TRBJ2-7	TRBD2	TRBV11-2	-	CASSLGFAGGYEQYF	TGTGCCAGCAGCTTAGGGTTTGCGGGAGGTTACGAGCAGTACTTC
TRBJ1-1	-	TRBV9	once	CASRRAGDTEAFF	TGTGCCAGCAGGAGGGCAGGGGACACTGAAGCTTTCTTT
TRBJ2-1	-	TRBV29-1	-	CSVSRTEYNEQFF	TGCAGCGTTTCCAGGACCGAATACAATGAGCAGTTCTTC
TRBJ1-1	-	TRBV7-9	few	CASSPDALGNTEAFF	TGTGCCAGCAGCCCCGATGCCCTGGGGAACACTGAAGCTTTCTTT
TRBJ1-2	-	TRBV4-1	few	CASSQGAAYGYTF	TGCGCCAGCAGCCAAGGGGCAGCTTATGGCTACACCTTC
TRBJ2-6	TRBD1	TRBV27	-	CASLDTHSGQAGANVLTF	TGTGCCAGCCTAGATACGCACAGTGGACAGGCCGGGGCCAACGTCCTGACTTTC
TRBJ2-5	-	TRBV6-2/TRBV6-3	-	CASSYSSVQETQYF	TGTGCCAGCAGTTACTCTAGCGTTCAAGAGACCCAGTACTTC
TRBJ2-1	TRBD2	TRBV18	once	CASSPGTSGDYNEQFF	TGTGCCAGCTCACCAGGGACTAGCGGTGACTACAATGAGCAGTTCTTC
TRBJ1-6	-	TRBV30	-	CAWSVRGALHF	TGTGCCTGGAGTGTACGGGGGGCCCTCCACTTT
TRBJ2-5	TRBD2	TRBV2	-	CASASGTDPGETQYF	TGTGCCAGCGCTAGCGGGACTGACCCGGGGGAGACCCAGTACTTC
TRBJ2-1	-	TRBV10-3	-	CAISASVGGVGNEQFF	TGTGCCATCAGTGCCTCCGTGGGAGGTGTAGGCAATGAGCAGTTCTTC